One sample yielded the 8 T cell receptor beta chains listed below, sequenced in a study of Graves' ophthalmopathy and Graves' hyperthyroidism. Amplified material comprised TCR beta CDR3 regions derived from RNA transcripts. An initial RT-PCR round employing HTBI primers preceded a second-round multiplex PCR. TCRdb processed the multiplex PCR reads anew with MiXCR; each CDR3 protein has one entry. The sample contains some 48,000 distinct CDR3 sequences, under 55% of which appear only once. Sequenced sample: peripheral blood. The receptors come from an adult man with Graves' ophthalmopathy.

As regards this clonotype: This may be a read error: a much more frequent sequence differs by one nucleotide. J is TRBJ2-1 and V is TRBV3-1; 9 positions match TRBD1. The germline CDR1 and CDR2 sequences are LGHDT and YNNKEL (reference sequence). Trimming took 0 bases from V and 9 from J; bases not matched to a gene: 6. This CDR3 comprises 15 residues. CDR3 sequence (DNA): TGTGCCAGCAGCCAAGAGTGGACAGGGGCAGGTGAGCAGTTCTTC. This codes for CASSQEWTGAGEQFF.

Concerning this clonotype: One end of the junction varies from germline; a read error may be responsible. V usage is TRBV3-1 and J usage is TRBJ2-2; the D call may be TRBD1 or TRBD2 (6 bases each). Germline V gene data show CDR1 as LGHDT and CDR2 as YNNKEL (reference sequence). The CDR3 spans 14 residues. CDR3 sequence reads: CASSWGADAGELFF. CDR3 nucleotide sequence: TGTGCCAGCAGTTGGGGGGCGGACGCCGGGGAGTTGTTTTTT. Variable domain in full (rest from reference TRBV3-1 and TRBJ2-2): DTAVSQTPKYLVTQMGNDKSIKCEQNLGHDTMYWYKQDSKKFLKIMFSYNNKELIINETVPNRFSPKSPDKAHLNLHINSLELGDSAVYFCASSWGADAGELFFGEGSRLTVL.

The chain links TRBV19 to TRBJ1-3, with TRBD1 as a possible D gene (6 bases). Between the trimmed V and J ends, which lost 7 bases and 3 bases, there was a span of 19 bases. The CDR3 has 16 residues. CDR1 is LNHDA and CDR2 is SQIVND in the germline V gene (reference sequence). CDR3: CASTPGRGARGNTIYF. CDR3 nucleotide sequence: TGTGCCAGTACTCCCGGACGGGGGGCGCGTGGAAACACCATATATTTT.

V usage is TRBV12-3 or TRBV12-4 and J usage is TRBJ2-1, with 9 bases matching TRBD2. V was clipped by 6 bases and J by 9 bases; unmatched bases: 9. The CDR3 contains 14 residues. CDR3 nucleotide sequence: TGTGCCAGCAGACATAGCGGGAGTGGGACTGAGCAGTTCTTC. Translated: CASRHSGSGTEQFF.

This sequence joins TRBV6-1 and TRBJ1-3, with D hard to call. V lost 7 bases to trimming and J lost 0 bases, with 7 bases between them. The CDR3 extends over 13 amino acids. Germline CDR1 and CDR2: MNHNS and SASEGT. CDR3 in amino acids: CASMDGSGNTIYF. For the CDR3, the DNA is TGTGCCAGCATGGATGGCTCTGGAAACACCATATATTTT.

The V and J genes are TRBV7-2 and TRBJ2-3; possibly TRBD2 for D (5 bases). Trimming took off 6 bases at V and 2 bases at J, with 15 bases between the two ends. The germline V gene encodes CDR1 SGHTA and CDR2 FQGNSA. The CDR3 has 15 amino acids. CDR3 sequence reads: CASSRGPFSTDTQYF. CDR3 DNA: TGTGCCAGCAGTCGGGGTCCTTTTTCCACAGATACGCAGTATTTT.

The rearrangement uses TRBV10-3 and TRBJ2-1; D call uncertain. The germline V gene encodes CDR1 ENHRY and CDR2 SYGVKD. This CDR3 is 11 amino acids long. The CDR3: CAVGNSNEQFF. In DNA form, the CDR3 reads TGTGCAGTCGGCAACAGCAATGAGCAGTTCTTC.

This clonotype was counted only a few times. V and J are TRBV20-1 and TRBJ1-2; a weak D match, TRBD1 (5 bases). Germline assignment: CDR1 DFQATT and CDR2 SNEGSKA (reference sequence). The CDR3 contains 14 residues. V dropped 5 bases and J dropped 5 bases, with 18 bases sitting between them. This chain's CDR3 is CSAPHPGQPYGYTF. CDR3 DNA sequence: TGCAGTGCTCCGCACCCGGGGCAGCCATATGGCTACACCTTC.